This T cell receptor (beta chain) appears in the sequencing data of a study of cytomegalovirus exposure and HLA in healthy donors. General study findings and limits: Later genetic work tied a missense DCLRE1C variant to beta-chain V and J trimming. Most of the TCR beta V segments (in an earlier analysis) were productive either about 87% or about 30% of the time. Accounts indicate the classifier identified cytomegalovirus status with strong specificity and sensitivity.

PCR amplification relied on 60 Vbeta primers (plus 13 Jbeta primers). Assay used: immunoSEQ multiplex PCR; TCRdb lists only in-frame clones, some missing. The data contain over 110,000 clones, 82% of them singletons. As concerns this clone: What it binds is not known.

The CDR3 extends over 13 amino acids. The V end was cut by 5 bases, the J end by 3 bases, with 10 bases between. Per the germline V gene, CDR1 is MDHEN and CDR2 is SYDVKM. This sequence was found in a male donor in good health and CMV-seronegative. This chain links TRBV28 with TRBJ1-1; no clear D gene. The specimen sequenced was PBMCs. CDR3: CASSPGRYTEAFF. The CDR3 DNA sequence: TGTGCCAGCAGTCCCGGGAGGTACACTGAAGCTTTCTTT.